These T cell receptor beta chains were read from a single sample in a study of shared clonotypes between healthy human individuals. TCRdb's copy holds only in-frame clones and misses some; the assay was immunoSEQ multiplex PCR. The sample has under 750,000 clones, approximately 77% seen once; the top ten hold under 2%. The sample comprised memory CD4+ T cells sorted from blood. The source of these receptors is a woman aged 25 to 39 in good health. The CDR3 runs from the conserved cysteine through the conserved F or W. Each record gives: CDR3 DNA, CDR3 protein, V gene, D gene, J gene, clone size. The D gene is left open where the match is weak. Rows may omit the clone size; those that give it use once, few, many or a size class.

TGTGCCGGCCGCAGCCAGACAGACTACTATGGCTACACCTTC | CAGRSQTDYYGYTF | TRBV28 | NA | TRBJ1-2 | NA
TGTGCCAGCAGCTTAGGACTCAACACCGGGGAGCTGTTTTTT | CASSLGLNTGELFF | TRBV11-2 | NA | TRBJ2-2 | NA
TGTGCCAGCAGTTACTTCGGACAGGGCTACGAGCAGTACTTC | CASSYFGQGYEQYF | TRBV6-5 | TRBD1 | TRBJ2-7 | NA
TGTGCCAGCAGCTCTTCCGGGACTAGCGGGAGAAGGGCCGGGGAGCTGTTTTTT | CASSSSGTSGRRAGELFF | TRBV11-1 | TRBD2 | TRBJ2-2 | NA
TGTGCCAGCAGCTTAGGTGGCGGGACGCCCTACGAGCAGTACTTC | CASSLGGGTPYEQYF | TRBV11-3 | NA | TRBJ2-7 | NA
TGTGCCAGCAGCTCTAGCGGGAGGAATTTCTACGAGCAGTACTTC | CASSSSGRNFYEQYF | TRBV7-9 | TRBD2 | TRBJ2-7 | NA
TGTGCCAGCAGTTTACATCCTCCCTCTGGCGGGGAGCTGTTTTTT | CASSLHPPSGGELFF | TRBV28 | NA | TRBJ2-2 | NA
TGCGCCAGCAGTGAGACCGACAGGGAGGAGTTCTTC | CASSETDREEFF | TRBV10-1 | NA | TRBJ2-1 | NA
TGTGCCATCAGTGGATCTAGCGCAGCACGCCAGTTCTTC | CAISGSSAARQFF | TRBV10-3 | NA | TRBJ2-1 | few
TGTGCCAGCAAACCGGGACAGGGTGGCTATGGCTACACCTTC | CASKPGQGGYGYTF | TRBV27 | TRBD1 | TRBJ1-2 | NA